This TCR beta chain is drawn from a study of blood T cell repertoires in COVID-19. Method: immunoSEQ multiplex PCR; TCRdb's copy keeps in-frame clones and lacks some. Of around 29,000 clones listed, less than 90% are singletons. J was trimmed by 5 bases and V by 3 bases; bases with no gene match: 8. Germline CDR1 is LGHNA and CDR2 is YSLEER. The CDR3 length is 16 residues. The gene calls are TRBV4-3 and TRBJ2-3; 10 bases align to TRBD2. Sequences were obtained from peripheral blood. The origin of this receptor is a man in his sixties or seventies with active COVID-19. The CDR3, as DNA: TGCGCCAGCAGCCATCCACTAGCGGGAAATAAAGATACGCAGTATTTT. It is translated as CASSHPLAGNKDTQYF.